This T cell receptor (beta chain) was obtained from a study of blood T cells in healthy people across ages. A sample-barcoded 5' primer and a J-beta primer mix were used in a second PCR of about 6 to 12 cycles. MiXCR, applied by TCRdb to the 5' RACE reads, yields one record per CDR3 protein. The table has around 750,000 distinct CDR3 sequences, roughly 53% seen once. The study drew donors from healthy Caucasian individuals in Russia aged roughly 6 to 90. Peripheral blood was drawn, about 9.1 milliliters per donor. This clonotype was seen more than once but under ten times. The clonotype was recovered from a man at least 80 years old in good health. The sequencing sample was made of blood.

The CDR3: CSALGNRQRAETQYF. The DNA of the CDR3 is TGCAGTGCTCTGGGGAACAGACAGCGGGCCGAGACCCAGTACTTC. The chain links TRBV20-1 to TRBJ2-5; a possible D gene is TRBD2 (6 bases). The CDR3 has 15 residues. The ends were cut back, 5 bases at V and 5 bases at J, with 21 bases in the middle. In germline, CDR1 is DFQATT, CDR2 SNEGSKA (reference sequence).